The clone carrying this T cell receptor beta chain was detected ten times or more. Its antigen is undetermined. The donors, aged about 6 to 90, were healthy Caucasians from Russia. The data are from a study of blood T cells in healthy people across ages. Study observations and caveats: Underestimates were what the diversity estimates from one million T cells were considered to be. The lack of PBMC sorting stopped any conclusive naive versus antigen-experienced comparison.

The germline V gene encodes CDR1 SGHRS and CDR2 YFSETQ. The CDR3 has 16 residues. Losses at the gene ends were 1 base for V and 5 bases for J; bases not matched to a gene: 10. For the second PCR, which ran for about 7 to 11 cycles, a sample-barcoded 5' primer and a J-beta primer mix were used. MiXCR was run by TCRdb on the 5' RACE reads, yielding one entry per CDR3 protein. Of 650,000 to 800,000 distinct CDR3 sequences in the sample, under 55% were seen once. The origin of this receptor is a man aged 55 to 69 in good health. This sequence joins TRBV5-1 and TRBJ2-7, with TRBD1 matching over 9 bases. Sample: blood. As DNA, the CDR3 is TGCGCCAGCAGCTTGTCCTTTGGACAGGGGTACGACGAGCAGTACTTC. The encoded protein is CASSLSFGQGYDEQYF.